This T cell receptor (beta chain) was observed in a study of T-cell reconstitution after alpha-beta-depleted transplantation in children. This clonotype was detected ten times or more. From germline, CDR1 is SGDLS and CDR2 YYNGEE. The CDR3 loop spans 14 amino acids. V dropped 3 bases and J dropped 9; count of bases not matched to a gene: 3. The library targeted TCRbeta and was prepared with unique molecular identifiers. From the PCR reads, TCRdb called clonotypes with MiXCR, one entry per CDR3 protein. The data show around 380,000 distinct CDR3 sequences, about a tenth seen once. The specimen comprised PBMCs from the stem cell graft donor, sampled from the stem cell graft. The TCR sequence derives from a human donor who donated a stem cell graft to a child with acute myeloid leukemia. The chain combines TRBV9 with TRBJ1-6, with 10 bases identical to TRBD1. As DNA, the CDR3 is TGTGCCAGCAGCGCCGGGACAGGGGTTTCACCCCTCCACTTT. Protein sequence: CASSAGTGVSPLHF.